The present T cell receptor beta chain was sequenced within a study of molecular identifiers for immune sequencing clone quantification. Study conclusions and caveats: Among over 950,000 naive cells, as was reported, spiked Jurkat TCR RNA from one cell was detectable. Over 97% of effector molecules, but under 1% in naive cells, were held by clones with more than 20 RNA copies.

Per the germline V gene, CDR1 is KGHSH and CDR2 is LQKENI. This CDR3 has 17 amino acids. Of note for this clonotype: Its specificity is not known. No conserved phenylalanine or tryptophan ends this CDR3, so it is likely a read error.

Each CDR3 protein gets one entry after TCRdb re-called the PCR reads with MiXCR. The sample has tens of thousands of distinct CDR3 sequences, approximately 18% seen once. With 10%, 30% or 50% of RNA, roughly 20,000 to 1,000,000 naive CD8 T cells were sequenced. Naive CD8 T cell sorting was performed on the CD8+CD4-CCR7+CD45RA+ phenotype. The specimen sequenced was naive CD8+ T cells from blood, with Jurkat cell RNA spiked in. Subset in this sample: FACS-sorted CD8+CD4-CCR7+CD45RA+ naive T cells. The source is a human donor in good health. Some libraries in this study had Jurkat cell RNA spiked in. V is TRBV18 and J is TRBJ2-7, with 10 nucleotides matching TRBD2. DNA for the CDR3: TGTACCAGTCAAAATCCGGGACTAGCGCGGACCAACTACGAGCAGTACCTC. Translating it yields CTSQNPGLARTNYEQYL.